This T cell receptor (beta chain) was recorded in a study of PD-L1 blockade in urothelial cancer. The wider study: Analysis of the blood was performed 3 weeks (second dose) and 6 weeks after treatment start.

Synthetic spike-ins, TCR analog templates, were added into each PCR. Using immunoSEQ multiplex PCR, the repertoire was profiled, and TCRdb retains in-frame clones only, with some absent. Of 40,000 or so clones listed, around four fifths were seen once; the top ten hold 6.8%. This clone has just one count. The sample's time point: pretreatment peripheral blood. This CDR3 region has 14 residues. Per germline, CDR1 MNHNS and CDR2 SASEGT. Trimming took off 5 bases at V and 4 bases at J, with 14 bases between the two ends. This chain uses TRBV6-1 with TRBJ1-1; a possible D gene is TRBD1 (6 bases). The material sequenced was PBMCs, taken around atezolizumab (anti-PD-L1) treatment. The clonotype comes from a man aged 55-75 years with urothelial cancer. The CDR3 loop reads CASSRQVVGTEAFF. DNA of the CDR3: TGTGCCAGCAGTAGACAGGTTGTGGGCACTGAAGCTTTCTTT.